The present T cell receptor (beta chain) was sequenced within a study of monozygotic twins with inflammatory bowel disease. Study-wide results and caveats: Repertoires of patients may have been made more variable by differing immunosuppressive treatments.

Whole blood, unsorted for T cells, was the source of total RNA. The template switching step added UMIs that contained a 6-nucleotide sample barcode. From the 5' RACE reads, TCRdb lists one entry per CDR3 protein and no DNA. The specimen's table records around 380,000 distinct CDR3 sequences. This CDR3 region has 12 residues. The germline gives CDR1 ENHRY, CDR2 SYGVKD. Comments on this clonotype: Its target is unknown.

The chain links TRBV10-3 to TRBJ2-7; the TCRdb call, TRBD2, lacks DNA for checking. The specimen was blood. The source of this sequence is a human donor with ulcerative colitis or Crohn's disease, or a healthy co-twin of an affected twin (not recorded which). CDR3 residues: CATGPAPYEQYF.